Detailed here is one TCR beta chain. The antigen remains undetermined. Naive CD8 cells lacked CD45RO and underwent positive selection for CCR7, leaving out terminally differentiated effector memory CD45RA+ cells. Every contributor of samples was a Caucasian grown-up residing in Nashville, Tennessee. Generated by immunoSEQ multiplex PCR, the TCRdb table keeps only in-frame clones and is missing some. This sample has about 2 million clones, with over 85% found just once. The CDR3 length is 15 residues. Germline assignment: CDR1 LGHNA and CDR2 YSLEER. Trimming stripped 0 bases from V and 4 bases from J, with 9 bases between. The data were taken from a study of shared clonotypes between healthy human individuals. Findings and caveats of the study: Naive subsets tended to show greater estimated richness than memory subsets. Non-shared clonotypes displayed generation probabilities falling below those of clonotypes present in all four donors. Naive CD4 clonotype sharing across several donors was approximately 5%.

This TCR was recovered from a man between 18 and 29 years old in good health. The rearrangement links TRBV4-3 to TRBJ2-2; TRBD1 is a possible D gene (5 bases). The sample was naive CD8+ T cells sorted from blood. CDR3: CASSQDRQSTGELFF. The CDR3 nucleotides read TGCGCCAGCAGCCAAGATCGACAGTCCACCGGGGAGCTGTTTTTT.